This T cell receptor (beta chain) comes out of a study of blood T cell repertoires in COVID-19. About the study: From T cells, B-cell-depleted T cells, or PBMCs came the material, which was cDNA or gDNA.

Assay: immunoSEQ multiplex PCR; the TCRdb copy retains only in-frame clones and omits some. Seen here are approximately 100,000 clones, approximately 83% observed once, and the top ten hold more than 3%. The CDR3 covers 14 residues. The J segment lost 7 bases and the V segment lost 3 bases, leaving 5 bases of the junction unmatched. CDR1 and CDR2 (germline): ENHRY, SYGVKD. This TCR derives from a woman at least 80 years old with active or convalescent COVID-19. The chain joins TRBV10-3 to TRBJ1-5; 8 bases match TRBD1. Sequencing used peripheral blood. Written as DNA, the CDR3 is TGTGCCATCAGTGAAGGGACAGGTGCCCAGCCCCAGCATTTT. This sequence encodes CAISEGTGAQPQHF.